Below, 27 T cell receptor beta chains from the same sample are listed, as sequenced in a study of T-cell reconstitution after alpha-beta-depleted transplantation in children. The TCRbeta library incorporated unique molecular identifiers. TCRdb itself ran the PCR reads through MiXCR, one entry per CDR3 protein. Here the sample spans tens of thousands of distinct CDR3 sequences, over 4.5% being singletons. This sample comprised PBMCs, mostly from graft donor cells, obtained 60 days after TCRalphabeta/CD19-depleted stem cell transplant. The receptors originated from a female patient between 2 and 15 years old who had a stem cell transplant for aplastic anemia, so the T cells may come from the graft donor.

This clonotype was counted many times. This chain connects TRBV7-3 to TRBJ2-3, with 8 nucleotides matching TRBD2. This CDR3 spans 16 amino acids. Germline CDR1 and CDR2: SGHTA and FQGTGA. After removal of 1 base from V and 2 bases from J, the junction contained 5 bases not matched to a gene. The CDR3 DNA sequence: TGTGCCAGCAGCTTAAGGGCGGGAGGAACCACAGATACGCAGTATTTT. Translated, it gives CASSLRAGGTTDTQYF.

Ten or more counts support this clonotype. This chain connects TRBV4-1 to TRBJ2-4; 7 bases agree with TRBD1. CDR3 length equals 17 residues. With 1 base clipped from V and 0 bases from J, the junction kept 6 bases outside the gene matches. CDR1 is MGHRA and CDR2 is YSYEKL in the germline V gene. The CDR3 region has the DNA TGCGCCAGCAGCCAAGTCCTCCGGGACAGAGCCAAAAACATTCAGTACTTC. Translating it yields CASSQVLRDRAKNIQYF.

Worth noting for this clonotype: A clone one base away is much larger, so this may be a read error. The CDR3 region has the DNA TGTGCCAGCAGCTTACAGGTCACAGATACGCAGTATTTT. Protein: CASSLQVTDTQYF. The V and J genes are TRBV11-3 and TRBJ2-3; D unresolved. The CDR3 contains 13 residues. The V and J ends lost 2 bases and 2 bases respectively, with 5 bases between them. From germline, CDR1 is SGHNT and CDR2 YENEEA.

The gene calls are TRBV14 and TRBJ2-5; 7 bases are a match to TRBD2. This CDR3 contains 16 residues. J was trimmed by 0 bases and V by 4 bases; bases with no gene match: 8. The V gene's germline CDR1 is SGHDN and CDR2 FVKESK. The CDR3 coding sequence is TGTGCCAGCAGCCCCTTACGGGACTACCACCAAGAGACCCAGTACTTC. This gives the protein CASSPLRDYHQETQYF. Complete variable domain (other parts from reference TRBV14 and TRBJ2-5): EAGVTQFPSHSVIEKGQTVTLRCDPISGHDNLYWYRRVMGKEIKFLLHFVKESKQDESGMPNNRFLAERTGGTYSTLKVQPAELEDSGVYFCASSPLRDYHQETQYFGPGTRLLVL.

V is TRBV4-1 and J is TRBJ1-2; D is unresolved. V dropped 0 bases and J dropped 9 bases, with 20 bases sitting between them. The CDR3 is made up of 16 amino acids. Germline V CDR1 and CDR2: MGHRA, YSYEKL. CDR3 sequence: CASSQDNDARSRSYTF. The CDR3 DNA sequence: TGCGCCAGCAGCCAAGATAACGACGCTCGGAGTAGGAGCTACACCTTC.

This clonotype has a count of ten or more. V and J are TRBV6-5 and TRBJ2-7, with D possibly matching TRBD2 (5 bases). V was shortened by 2 bases and J by 3 bases, with 14 bases between the two germline ends. The CDR3 runs 15 residues. The germline CDR1 and CDR2 sequences are MNHEY and SVGAGI. CDR3 DNA sequence: TGTGCCAGCAGTTACCGGGGTAGGCAGGACTACGAGCAGTACTTC. Amino acids: CASSYRGRQDYEQYF.

This clonotype occurred many times. The V and J genes are TRBV18 and TRBJ2-7, with TRBD1 matching over 7 bases. V lost 8 bases, J lost 6 bases, and 10 bases stayed unmatched. The germline gives CDR1 KGHSH, CDR2 LQKENI. The CDR3 is made up of 13 amino acids. For the CDR3, the DNA is TGTGCCAGCCCCGAACGACAGGGAAGCGAGCAGTACTTC. This gives the protein CASPERQGSEQYF.

This clonotype was recorded at least ten times. V usage is TRBV12-3 or TRBV12-4 and J usage is TRBJ2-1; a weak D match, TRBD2 (6 bases). V lost 0 bases and J lost 10, with 10 bases in between. This CDR3 comprises 13 residues. DNA of the CDR3: TGTGCCAGCAGTTTAGCGGGACTGATAGAGCAGTTCTTC. It encodes CASSLAGLIEQFF.

This clonotype is medium-sized by share. J is TRBJ2-1 and V is TRBV5-6, with TRBD2 matching 7 bases. The CDR3 loop spans 22 amino acids. CDR1 is SGHDT and CDR2 is YYEEEE in the germline V gene. The V segment lost 1 base and the J segment 2 bases; nucleotides outside the gene matches: 24. DNA of the CDR3: TGTGCCAGCAGCTTGCTTAAATTGGGGCCCGCGGGAGAACTAGCCCCCTACAATGAGCAGTTCTTC. Translation: CASSLLKLGPAGELAPYNEQFF.

In this sample, this clonotype turned up many times. V gene TRBV14 combines with J gene TRBJ2-1; possibly TRBD2 for D (5 bases). V was shortened by 4 bases and J by 9 bases, with 7 bases between the two germline ends. The CDR3 has 11 residues. The germline gives CDR1 SGHDN, CDR2 FVKESK. In nucleotides, the CDR3 is TGTGCCAGCAGCCCGGGGTCTGAGCAGTTCTTC. Translating gives CASSPGSEQFF.

This clonotype turned up a few times. The gene calls are TRBV7-2 and TRBJ2-7, with 8 bases identical to TRBD1. Germline V gene data show CDR1 as SGHTA and CDR2 as FQGNSA. V lost 5 bases, J lost 2 bases, and 5 bases stayed unmatched. This CDR3 is built from 14 residues. CDR3 bases: TGTGCCAGCAGCGTAGACAGGGGCCCCTACGAGCAGTACTTC. Protein product: CASSVDRGPYEQYF.

This clonotype occurred many times. V gene TRBV10-3 combines with J gene TRBJ2-1, with TRBD1 as a possible D gene (7 bases). The germline gives CDR1 ENHRY, CDR2 SYGVKD. Trimming removed 1 base at V and 6 bases at J, with 13 bases between. CDR3 size: 15 residues. The CDR3 DNA is TGTGCCATCAGTGAGTTGGAGGGGGCCAGCAATGAGCAGTTCTTC. The encoded protein is CAISELEGASNEQFF.

This clonotype was found many times. The chain recombines TRBV6-1 with TRBJ1-5; D not certain. Per germline, CDR1 MNHNS and CDR2 SASEGT. The CDR3 spans 14 residues. Trimming left V 2 bases short and J 3 bases short, with 8 bases between. DNA of the CDR3: TGTGCCAGCAGTGAATGGGTAAACAATCAGCCCCAGCATTTT. Encoded protein: CASSEWVNNQPQHF.

About this clonotype itself: Since a much larger clone is just one base distant, this may be a read error. The chain has TRBV18 and TRBJ2-2; 10 bases align to TRBD1. The germline V gene has CDR1 KGHSH and CDR2 LQKENI. The CDR3 spans 16 residues. CDR3 in amino acids: CASSPRQGAHTGKLFF. Here the CDR3 DNA reads TGTGCCAGCTCACCACGACAGGGGGCCCACACCGGGAAGCTGTTTTTT.

This clonotype was detected only a few times. The V call is TRBV18, the J call TRBJ1-1; 7 nucleotides agree with TRBD1. CDR3 size: 16 residues. CDR1 and CDR2 from the germline V gene are KGHSH and LQKENI. V was pared by 1 base and J by 1 base, with 6 bases of the junction left unmatched. The CDR3 loop is CASSPQGAIANTEAFF. The CDR3 coding sequence is TGTGCCAGCTCACCACAGGGGGCTATCGCGAACACTGAAGCTTTCTTT.

This clonotype was detected many times. The chain links TRBV24-1 to TRBJ1-1; TRBD1 matches 8 bases. The CDR3 consists of 17 residues. V was pared by 6 bases and J by 4 bases, with 15 bases of the junction left unmatched. The germline V gene encodes CDR1 KGHDR and CDR2 SFDVKD. The CDR3, as DNA: TGTGCCACCAGTTCGCCCCCTGAGACAGGGGCCGGCACTGAAGCTTTCTTT. Protein product: CATSSPPETGAGTEAFF.

This clonotype showed up many times. This chain uses TRBV28 with TRBJ1-6; 8 nucleotides line up with TRBD1. Unmatched junction bases numbered 9, after V lost 3 bases and J lost 8 bases. Germline values: CDR1 MDHEN, CDR2 SYDVKM. This CDR3 is 16 amino acids long. CDR3 sequence (DNA): TGTGCCAGCAGTTTCTCCGGACAGGGCGGGGATTCACCCCTCCACTTT. It encodes CASSFSGQGGDSPLHF.

This clonotype has ten or more counts. The V call is TRBV28, the J call TRBJ1-2, with 9 bases matching TRBD1. V shed 7 bases and J 5 bases; nucleotides not matched to a gene: 11. Germline-derived CDR1 and CDR2 are MDHEN and SYDVKM. The CDR3 is 15 amino acids. CDR3: CASTYRGRWVYGYTF. CDR3 bases: TGTGCCAGCACCTACAGGGGGCGGTGGGTTTATGGCTACACCTTC.

This clonotype has a count of ten or more. This chain joins TRBV5-1 and TRBJ2-5, with 11 bases aligning to TRBD2. Germline trimming cut 3 bases from V and 5 bases from J; bases unmatched to any gene: 0. Germline CDR1 and CDR2: SGHRS and YFSETQ. The CDR3 sequence is 13 residues long. For the CDR3, the DNA is TGCGCCAGCAGCTCTAGCGGGAGGGAGACCCAGTACTTC. Protein product: CASSSSGRETQYF.

This clonotype was counted at least ten times. J is TRBJ2-5 and V is TRBV28; D possibly uses TRBD1 or TRBD2 (5 bases each). This CDR3 spans 13 amino acids. Germline loops: CDR1 MDHEN, CDR2 SYDVKM. The chain's CDR3 is CASTDGAQETQYF. In nucleotides, the CDR3 is TGTGCATCTACGGACGGGGCCCAAGAGACCCAGTACTTC.

This clonotype showed up many times. The J gene is TRBJ1-2, the V gene TRBV28; no definite D call. Germline values: CDR1 MDHEN, CDR2 SYDVKM. The CDR3 totals 16 residues. The ends were cut back, 0 bases at V and 2 bases at J, with 13 bases in the middle. In DNA form, the CDR3 reads TGTGCCAGCAGTTTATGGGGCATCGGGCACAACTATGGCTACACCTTC. Protein product: CASSLWGIGHNYGYTF.

This clonotype was recorded many times. The CDR3 DNA reads TGCAGTGCTAGGGCGAGGGGGCTTCGGGAGCAGTACGTC. Its translation is CSARARGLREQYV. The rearrangement joins TRBV20-1 to TRBJ2-7; 7 bases agree with TRBD1. The germline V gene has CDR1 DFQATT and CDR2 SNEGSKA (reference sequence). V lost 3 bases to trimming and J lost 7 bases; unmatched junction nucleotides: 9. The CDR3 extends over 13 amino acids.

This clonotype was counted many times. The chain recombines TRBV2 with TRBJ2-7; TRBD2 might be the D (5 bases). This CDR3 contains 14 residues. The V end was cut by 7 bases, the J end by 0 bases, with 13 bases between. Per the germline V gene, CDR1 is SNHLY and CDR2 is FYNNEI. The CDR3 sequence: CASIEGKYSYEQYF. The CDR3, as DNA: TGTGCCAGCATAGAGGGTAAATACTCCTACGAGCAGTACTTC.

The rearrangement joins TRBV28 to TRBJ2-4; D tentatively fits TRBD1 or TRBD2 (5 bases each). The V and J ends lost 3 bases and 2 bases respectively, with 23 bases between them. The CDR3 length is 19 residues. Germline CDR1 and CDR2: MDHEN and SYDVKM. The CDR3 here is CASSFWNRPPLGTKNIQYF. The CDR3 region has the DNA TGTGCCAGCAGTTTTTGGAACAGGCCGCCCCTCGGGACCAAAAACATTCAGTACTTC.

This clonotype was seen only a few times. The chain has TRBV5-1 and TRBJ2-3; D call uncertain. The CDR3 contains 15 residues. Germline CDR1 SGHRS, CDR2 YFSETQ. V lost 0 bases and J 0 bases, leaving 8 bases between the germline ends. CDR3 DNA sequence: TGCGCCAGCAGCTTGGTCTCAGCGAGCACAGATACGCAGTATTTT. Protein product: CASSLVSASTDTQYF.

This chain links TRBV5-1 with TRBJ2-3; 9 nucleotides agree with TRBD1. This CDR3 is built from 15 residues. J gave up 1 base and V 6 bases, and 6 bases lay outside the gene matches. Looked up from germline, CDR1 is SGHRS and CDR2 is YFSETQ. CDR3 residues: CASISRTGGTDTQYF. CDR3 sequence (DNA): TGCGCCAGCATTTCCCGGACAGGGGGCACAGATACGCAGTATTTT.

The rearrangement uses TRBV11-2 and TRBJ2-2; 10 positions match TRBD2. This CDR3 contains 17 residues. CDR1 and CDR2 (germline): SGHAT, FQNNGV. The trim removed 5 bases at V and 6 bases at J, leaving 12 bases unmatched. The CDR3, as DNA: TGTGCCAGCAGCCTCTACCCCCCGGGACTAGCGTCCGGGGAGCTGTTTTTT. Translated, it gives CASSLYPPGLASGELFF.